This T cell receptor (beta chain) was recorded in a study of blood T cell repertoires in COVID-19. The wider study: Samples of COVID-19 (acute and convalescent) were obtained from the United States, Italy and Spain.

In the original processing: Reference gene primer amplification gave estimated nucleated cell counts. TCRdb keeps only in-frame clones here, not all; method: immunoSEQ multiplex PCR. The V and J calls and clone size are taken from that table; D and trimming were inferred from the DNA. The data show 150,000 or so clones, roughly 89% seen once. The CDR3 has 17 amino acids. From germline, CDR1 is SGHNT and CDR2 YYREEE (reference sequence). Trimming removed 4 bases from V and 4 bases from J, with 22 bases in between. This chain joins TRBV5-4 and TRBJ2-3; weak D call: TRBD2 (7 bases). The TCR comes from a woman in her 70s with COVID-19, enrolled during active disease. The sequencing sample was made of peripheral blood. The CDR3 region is CASSPPGTGGRSDTQYF. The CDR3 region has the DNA TGTGCCAGCAGCCCTCCTGGGACCGGGGGGCGGTCAGATACGCAGTATTTT.